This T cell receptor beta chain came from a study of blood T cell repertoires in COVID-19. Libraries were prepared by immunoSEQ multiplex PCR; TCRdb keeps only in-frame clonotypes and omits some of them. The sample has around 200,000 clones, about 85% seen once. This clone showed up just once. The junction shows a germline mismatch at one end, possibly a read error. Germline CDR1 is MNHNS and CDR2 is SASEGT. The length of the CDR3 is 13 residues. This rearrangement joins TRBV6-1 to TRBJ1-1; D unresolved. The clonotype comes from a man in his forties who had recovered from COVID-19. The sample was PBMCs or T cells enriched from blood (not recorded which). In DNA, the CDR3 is TGTGCCAGCAGTGAGATAAGCCCGCCTGAAGTTTTCTTT. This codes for CASSEISPPEVFF.